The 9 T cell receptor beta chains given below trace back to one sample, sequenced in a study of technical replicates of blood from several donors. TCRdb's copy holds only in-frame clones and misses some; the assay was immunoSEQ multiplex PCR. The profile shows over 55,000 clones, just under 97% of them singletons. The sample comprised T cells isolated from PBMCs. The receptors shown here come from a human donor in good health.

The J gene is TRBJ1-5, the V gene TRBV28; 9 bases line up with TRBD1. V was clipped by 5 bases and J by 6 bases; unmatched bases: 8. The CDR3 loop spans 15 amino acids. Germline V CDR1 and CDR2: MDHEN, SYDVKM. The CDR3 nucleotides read TGTGCCAGCAGTGCCACAGGGGGCGCCCGTCAGCCCCAGCATTTT. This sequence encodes CASSATGGARQPQHF.

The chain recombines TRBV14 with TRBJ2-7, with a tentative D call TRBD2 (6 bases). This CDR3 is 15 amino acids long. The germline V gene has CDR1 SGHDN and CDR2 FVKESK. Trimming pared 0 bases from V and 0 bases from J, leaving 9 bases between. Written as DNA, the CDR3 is TGTGCCAGCAGCCAAGAAGTGGGGGGCTCCTACGAGCAGTACTTC. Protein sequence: CASSQEVGGSYEQYF.

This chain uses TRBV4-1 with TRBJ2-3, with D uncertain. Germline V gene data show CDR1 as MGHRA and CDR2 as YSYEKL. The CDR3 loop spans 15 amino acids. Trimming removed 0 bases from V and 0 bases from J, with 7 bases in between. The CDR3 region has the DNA TGCGCCAGCAGCCAAGATGGGCATAGCACAGATACGCAGTATTTT. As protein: CASSQDGHSTDTQYF.

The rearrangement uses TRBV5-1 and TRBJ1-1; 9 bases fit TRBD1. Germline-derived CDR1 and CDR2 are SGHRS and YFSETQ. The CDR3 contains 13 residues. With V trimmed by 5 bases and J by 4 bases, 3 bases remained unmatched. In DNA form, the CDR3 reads TGCGCCAGCAGTCTACAGGGGGCCACTGAAGCTTTCTTT. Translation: CASSLQGATEAFF.

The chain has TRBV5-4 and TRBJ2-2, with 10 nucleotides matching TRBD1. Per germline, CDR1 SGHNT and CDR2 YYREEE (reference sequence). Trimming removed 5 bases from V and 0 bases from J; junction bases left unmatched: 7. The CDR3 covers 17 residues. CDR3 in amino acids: CASSRQGASPNTGELFF. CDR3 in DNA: TGTGCCAGCAGTCGACAGGGGGCCTCTCCGAACACCGGGGAGCTGTTTTTT.

In DNA form, the CDR3 reads TGTGCCAGCAGTGGGACTAGCGGGCTCACAGATACGCAGTATTTT. This sequence encodes CASSGTSGLTDTQYF. The chain recombines TRBV2 with TRBJ2-3, with 11 bases fitting TRBD2. V trimming: 4 bases; J trimming: 2 bases; junction bases outside the gene matches: 2. The germline gives CDR1 SNHLY, CDR2 FYNNEI. The CDR3 is 15 residues long.

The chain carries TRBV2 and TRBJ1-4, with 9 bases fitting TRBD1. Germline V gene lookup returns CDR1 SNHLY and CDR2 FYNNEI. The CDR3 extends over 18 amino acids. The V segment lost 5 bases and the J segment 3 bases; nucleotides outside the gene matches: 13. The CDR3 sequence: CASSLGRGQGTPNEKLFF. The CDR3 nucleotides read TGTGCCAGCAGTTTGGGACGCGGACAGGGGACACCTAATGAAAAACTGTTTTTT. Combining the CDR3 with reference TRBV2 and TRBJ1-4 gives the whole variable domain EPEVTQTPSHQVTQMGQEVILRCVPISNHLYFYWYRQILGQKVEFLVSFYNNEISEKSEIFDDQFSVERPDGSNFTLKIRSTKLEDSAMYFCASSLGRGQGTPNEKLFFGSGTQLSVL.

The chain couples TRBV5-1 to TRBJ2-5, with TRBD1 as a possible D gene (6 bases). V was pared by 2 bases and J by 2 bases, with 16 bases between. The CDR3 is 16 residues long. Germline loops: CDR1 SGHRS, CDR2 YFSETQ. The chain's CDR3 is CASSFGQGPIQETQYF. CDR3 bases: TGCGCCAGCAGCTTCGGGCAGGGGCCTATACAAGAGACCCAGTACTTC.

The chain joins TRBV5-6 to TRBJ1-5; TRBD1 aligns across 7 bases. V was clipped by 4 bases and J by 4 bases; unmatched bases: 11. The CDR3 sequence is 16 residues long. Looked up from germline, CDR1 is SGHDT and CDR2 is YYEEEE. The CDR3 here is CASSTNAGTENQPQHF. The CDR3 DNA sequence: TGTGCCAGCAGCACCAATGCGGGGACAGAAAATCAGCCCCAGCATTTT.